This is a list of T cell receptor beta chains from one sample in a study of cytomegalovirus exposure and HLA in healthy donors. Data came from immunoSEQ multiplex PCR; TCRdb stores just in-frame clones and leaves some out. The table has about 150,000 clones, roughly 80% seen once. Sequenced input: PBMCs. Receptors originate from a male donor in good health and CMV-seronegative. Both conserved end residues are part of each CDR3. Fields, in order: clone size, V gene, D gene, J gene, CDR3 DNA, CDR3 protein. The D gene is left open where the match is weak. Some rows have no size entry. The others give once, few or many, or a class for an expanded clone.

once	TRBV5-1	.	TRBJ2-7	TGCGCCAGCAGCTTGGTTGGGCGGGACAGCTCCTACGAGCAGTACTTC	CASSLVGRDSSYEQYF
.	TRBV18	.	TRBJ2-7	TGTGCCAGCTCACCACCGGTCAGGAGGTCCTACGAGCAGTACTTC	CASSPPVRRSYEQYF
few	TRBV7-2	.	TRBJ2-2	TGTGCCAGCAGGGGCGGCAGGGTTGCCACCGGGGAGCTGTTTTTT	CASRGGRVATGELFF
.	TRBV19	.	TRBJ2-7	TGTGCCAGTAGTATAGCCGGCACGACTAGCTACGAGCAGTACTTC	CASSIAGTTSYEQYF
.	TRBV6-5	TRBD2	TRBJ2-5	TGTGCCAGCAGGCGGGAGGGGTCCGGGACCCAGTACTTC	CASRREGSGTQYF
.	TRBV11-3	TRBD2	TRBJ2-3	TGTGCCAGCAGCTTAGGAAAACGGGAGGGCAGCACAGATACGCAGTATTTT	CASSLGKREGSTDTQYF
.	TRBV30	.	TRBJ2-3	TGTGCGGCCTCGGGGGGCCCTCCGGATACGCAGTATTTT	CAASGGPPDTQYF
few	TRBV6-5	.	TRBJ1-2	TGTGCCAGCCGTCCGGGACACTCAAACTATGGCTACACCTTC	CASRPGHSNYGYTF
.	TRBV2	.	TRBJ2-7	TGTGCCAGCAGTGATCGGGGGGCGCAGCTCGAGCAGTACTTC	CASSDRGAQLEQYF
.	TRBV4-3	.	TRBJ2-7	TGCGCCAGCAGCCCTTTAGGCGGGTTCGCCTACGAGCAGTACTTC	CASSPLGGFAYEQYF
few	TRBV4-3	.	TRBJ2-6	TGCGCCAGCAGCCAAGGCTATGCTACGTCTGGGGCCAACGTCCTGACTTTC	CASSQGYATSGANVLTF
.	TRBV4-2	TRBD1	TRBJ2-7	TGTGCCAGCAGCCAGGACAGGATTTCTTCCTACGAGCAGTACTTC	CASSQDRISSYEQYF
.	TRBV6-1	.	TRBJ2-7	TGTGCCAGCAGGTCAGGGCCCTCCTACGAGCAGTACTTC	CASRSGPSYEQYF
.	TRBV28	TRBD1	TRBJ1-4	TGTGCCAGCAGTTTATTAGCAGGGGGCAACGAAAAACTGTTTTTT	CASSLLAGGNEKLFF
.	TRBV6-4	.	TRBJ2-3	TGTGCCAGCAGTCAGGGGTTGGACACAGATACGCAGTATTTT	CASSQGLDTDTQYF
.	TRBV20-1	TRBD1	TRBJ2-5	TGCAGTGCTGGACTCCGACAGGGTCTGTACTTC	CSAGLRQGLYF
.	TRBV7-9	TRBD1	TRBJ1-2	TGTGCCAGCAGCTTCGGACAGGGTAACTATGGCTACACCTTC	CASSFGQGNYGYTF
.	TRBV4-3	TRBD1	TRBJ2-7	TGCGCCAGCAGCCCGGCCGGGACAGATTTCAACGAGCAGTACTTC	CASSPAGTDFNEQYF
.	TRBV4-1	.	TRBJ1-1	TGCGCCAGCAGCCTTTCCGGGGGGCGTCCGTCTGAAGCTTTCTTT	CASSLSGGRPSEAFF
.	TRBV19	.	TRBJ2-1	TGTGCCAGTACCCCAGGGGGGACCGAGCAGTTCTTC	CASTPGGTEQFF
.	TRBV4-2	.	TRBJ1-2	TGTGCCAGCAGCCAAGAGATGGACAGCTATGGCTACACCTTC	CASSQEMDSYGYTF
.	TRBV6-1	TRBD1	TRBJ2-3	TGTGCCAGCACTACAGGGGGCGCAGATACGCAGTATTTT	CASTTGGADTQYF
.	TRBV6-1	.	TRBJ2-2	TGTGCCAGCAGTGAAGAGCGGGCAGTCACCGGGGAGCTGTTTTTT	CASSEERAVTGELFF
.	TRBV14	TRBD1	TRBJ2-1	TGTGCCAGCCGACAGGGCAATGAGCAGTTCTTC	CASRQGNEQFF
.	TRBV20-1	TRBD1	TRBJ1-4	TGCAGTGCAAGGGACAGAAAAAAACTGTTTTTT	CSARDRKKLFF
.	TRBV4-2	TRBD2	TRBJ2-3	TGTGCCAGCAGCCAAGATAGTATGAGCGGGGGGGCCAACGAAGGGGATACGCAGTATTTT	CASSQDSMSGGANEGDTQYF
.	TRBV11-2	.	TRBJ1-6	TGTGCCAGCAGCTTAGGAGGGGGGGCGCGGAATTCACCCCTCCACTTT	CASSLGGGARNSPLHF
.	TRBV4-3	TRBD2	TRBJ2-1	TGCGCCAGCAGCCAAGAGACTAGCGGGGGGGGTGAGCAGTTCTTC	CASSQETSGGGEQFF
.	TRBV28	.	TRBJ2-1	TGTGCCAGCAGTTTAAGGCGGACATCCTACAATGAGCAGTTCTTC	CASSLRRTSYNEQFF
.	TRBV4-3	TRBD2	TRBJ2-3	TGCGCCAGCAGCCAACTGGGGCGGGGGAACGCAGATACGCAGTATTTT	CASSQLGRGNADTQYF
.	TRBV5-4	TRBD2	TRBJ2-7	TGTGCCAGCAGCCGTCTAGCGGGGGGACTCTACGAGCAGTACTTC	CASSRLAGGLYEQYF
.	TRBV28	.	TRBJ1-6	TGTGCCAGCAGCCCCACAGGGACGGATAATTCACCCCTCCACTTT	CASSPTGTDNSPLHF
.	TRBV6-1	TRBD1	TRBJ2-1	TGTGCCAGCAGTCGCGACAGGGGCTCCTACAATGAGCAGTTCTTC	CASSRDRGSYNEQFF
.	TRBV7-6	TRBD1	TRBJ2-7	TGTGCCAGCAGCCCGGACAGGGTCTCCTACGAGCAGTACTTC	CASSPDRVSYEQYF
.	TRBV7-6	TRBD1	TRBJ2-7	TGTGCCAGCAGCTCCCCCCGGACAGGGACCTACGAGCAGTACTTC	CASSSPRTGTYEQYF
.	TRBV6-1	TRBD1	TRBJ1-5	TGTGCCAGCAGTGAACCCGGGACAGGGACTAATCAGCCCCAGCATTTT	CASSEPGTGTNQPQHF
.	TRBV2	.	TRBJ2-7	TGTGCCAGTCCAGGGGGGAAGGGGCCTCGCGAGCAGTACTTC	CASPGGKGPREQYF
.	TRBV6-1	.	TRBJ1-5	TGTGCCAGCAGTCCAGTAGGACAGACGTTTCAGCCCCAGCATTTT	CASSPVGQTFQPQHF
.	TRBV5-1	TRBD1	TRBJ2-1	TGCGCCAGCAGCAGGGACAGGGACAATGAGCAGTTCTTC	CASSRDRDNEQFF
.	TRBV2	.	TRBJ1-1	TGTGCCAGCAGAGCAGATAACAGGGAAAGCACTGAAGCTTTCTTT	CASRADNRESTEAFF
.	TRBV27	.	TRBJ1-1	TGTGCCAGCGGTGACTTGAACACTGAAGCTTTCTTT	CASGDLNTEAFF
.	TRBV29-1	TRBD1	TRBJ2-5	TGCAGCGTTGAAAGACAGGGTTCGGGGGAGACCCAGTACTTC	CSVERQGSGETQYF
.	TRBV28	.	TRBJ2-7	TGTGCCAGCAGTTTAGGAGGCGACTACGAGCAGTACTTC	CASSLGGDYEQYF
.	TRBV7-9	.	TRBJ1-2	TGTGCCAGCAGCCCAGGTGGGGGGGACTATGGCTACACCTTC	CASSPGGGDYGYTF
.	TRBV10-3	TRBD2	TRBJ2-5	TGTGCCATCAGTGAGGGACTAGCGGGAGACGGAGAGACCCAGTACTTC	CAISEGLAGDGETQYF
few	TRBV6-1	.	TRBJ1-2	TGTGCCAGCAGTGCGGCAGGAAATAACTATGGCTACACCTTC	CASSAAGNNYGYTF